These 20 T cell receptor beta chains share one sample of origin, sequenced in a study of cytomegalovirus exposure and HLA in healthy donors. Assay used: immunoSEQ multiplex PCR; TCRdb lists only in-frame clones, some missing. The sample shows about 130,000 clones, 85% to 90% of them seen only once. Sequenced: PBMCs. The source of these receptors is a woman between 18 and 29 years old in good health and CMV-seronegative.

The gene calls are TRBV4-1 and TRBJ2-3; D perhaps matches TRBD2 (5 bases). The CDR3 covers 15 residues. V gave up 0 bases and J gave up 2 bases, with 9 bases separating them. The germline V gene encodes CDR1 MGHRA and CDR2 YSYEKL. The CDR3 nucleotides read TGCGCCAGCAGCCAAGATCGGGGTGCCACAGATACGCAGTATTTT. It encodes CASSQDRGATDTQYF.

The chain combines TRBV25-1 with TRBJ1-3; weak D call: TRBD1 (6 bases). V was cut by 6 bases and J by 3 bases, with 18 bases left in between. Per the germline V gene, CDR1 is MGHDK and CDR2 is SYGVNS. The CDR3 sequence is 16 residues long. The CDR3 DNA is TGTGCCAGCAGAGAAAACAGGGTTAGATTTGGAAACACCATATATTTT. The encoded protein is CASRENRVRFGNTIYF. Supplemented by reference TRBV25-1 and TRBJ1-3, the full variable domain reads EADIYQTPRYLVIGTGKKITLECSQTMGHDKMYWYQQDPGMELHLIHYSYGVNSTEKGDLSSESTVSRIRTEHFPLTLESARPSHTSQYLCASRENRVRFGNTIYFGEGSWLTVV.

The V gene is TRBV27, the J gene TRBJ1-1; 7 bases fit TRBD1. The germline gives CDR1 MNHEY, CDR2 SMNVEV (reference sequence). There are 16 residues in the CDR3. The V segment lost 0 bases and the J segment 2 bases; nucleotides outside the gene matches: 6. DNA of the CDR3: TGTGCCAGCAGTTTATCCCGGACAGGCGCCAACACTGAAGCTTTCTTT. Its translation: CASSLSRTGANTEAFF.

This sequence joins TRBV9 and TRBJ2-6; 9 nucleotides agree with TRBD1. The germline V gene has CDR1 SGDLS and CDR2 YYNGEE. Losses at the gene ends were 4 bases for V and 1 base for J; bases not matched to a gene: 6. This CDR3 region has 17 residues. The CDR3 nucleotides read TGTGCCAGCAGCCTGGGACAGGGAGTATCTGGGGCCAACGTCCTGACTTTC. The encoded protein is CASSLGQGVSGANVLTF.

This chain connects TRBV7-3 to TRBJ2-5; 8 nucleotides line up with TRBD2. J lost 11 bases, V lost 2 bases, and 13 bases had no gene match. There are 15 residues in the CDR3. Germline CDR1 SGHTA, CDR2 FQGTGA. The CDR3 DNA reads TGTGCCAGCAGCTTATTATCAAGAGCGGGGGCGATTCAGTACTTC. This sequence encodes CASSLLSRAGAIQYF.

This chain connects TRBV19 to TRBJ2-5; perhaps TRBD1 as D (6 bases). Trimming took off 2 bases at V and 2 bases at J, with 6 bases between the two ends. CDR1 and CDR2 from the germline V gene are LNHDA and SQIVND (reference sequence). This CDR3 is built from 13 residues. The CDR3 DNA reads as TGTGCCAGTAGTATAACAGGGCAAGAGACCCAGTACTTC. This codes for CASSITGQETQYF.

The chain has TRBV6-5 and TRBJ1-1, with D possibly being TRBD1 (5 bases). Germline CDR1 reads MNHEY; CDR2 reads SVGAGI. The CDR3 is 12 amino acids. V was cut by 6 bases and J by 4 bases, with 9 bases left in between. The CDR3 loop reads CASRSGGTEAFF. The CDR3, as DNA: TGTGCCAGCAGGTCCGGGGGCACTGAAGCTTTCTTT.

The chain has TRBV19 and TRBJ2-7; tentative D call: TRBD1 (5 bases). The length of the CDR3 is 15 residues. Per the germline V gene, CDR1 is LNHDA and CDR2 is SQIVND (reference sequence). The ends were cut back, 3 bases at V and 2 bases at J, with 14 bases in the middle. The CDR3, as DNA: TGTGCCAGTAGTATTAAGTGGGGCTCCACCTACGAGCAGTACTTC. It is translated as CASSIKWGSTYEQYF.

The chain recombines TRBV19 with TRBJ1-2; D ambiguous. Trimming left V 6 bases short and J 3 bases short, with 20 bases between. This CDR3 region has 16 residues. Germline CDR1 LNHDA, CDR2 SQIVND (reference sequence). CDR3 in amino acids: CASRKTNSAADYGYTF. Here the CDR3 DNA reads TGTGCCAGTAGAAAAACTAACTCCGCTGCCGACTATGGCTACACCTTC.

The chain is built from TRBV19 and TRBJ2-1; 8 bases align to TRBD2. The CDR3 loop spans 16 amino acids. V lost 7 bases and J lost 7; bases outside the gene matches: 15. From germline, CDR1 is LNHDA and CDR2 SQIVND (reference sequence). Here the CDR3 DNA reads TGTGCCAGTACCCCCGCCGGGGGGGTTCCAGGGAATGAGCAGTTCTTC. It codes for CASTPAGGVPGNEQFF.

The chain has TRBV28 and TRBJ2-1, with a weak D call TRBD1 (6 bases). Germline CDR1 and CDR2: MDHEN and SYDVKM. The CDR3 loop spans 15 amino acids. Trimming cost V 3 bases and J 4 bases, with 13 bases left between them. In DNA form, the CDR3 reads TGTGCCAGCAGTTTTTCGGGACATCTATACAATGAGCAGTTCTTC. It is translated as CASSFSGHLYNEQFF.

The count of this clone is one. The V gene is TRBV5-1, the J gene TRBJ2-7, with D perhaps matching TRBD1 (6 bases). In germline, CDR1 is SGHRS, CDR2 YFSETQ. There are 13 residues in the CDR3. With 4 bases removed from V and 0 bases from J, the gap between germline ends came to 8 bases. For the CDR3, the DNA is TGCGCCAGCAGCCCGGACAGCTCCTACGAGCAGTACTTC. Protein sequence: CASSPDSSYEQYF.

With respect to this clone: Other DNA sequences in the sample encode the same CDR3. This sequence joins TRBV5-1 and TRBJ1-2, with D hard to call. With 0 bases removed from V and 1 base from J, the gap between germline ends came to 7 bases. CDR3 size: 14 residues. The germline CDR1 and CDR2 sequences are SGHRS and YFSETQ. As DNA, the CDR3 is TGCGCCAGCAGCTTGGCCCCGGGTAACTATGGCTACACCTTC. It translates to CASSLAPGNYGYTF.

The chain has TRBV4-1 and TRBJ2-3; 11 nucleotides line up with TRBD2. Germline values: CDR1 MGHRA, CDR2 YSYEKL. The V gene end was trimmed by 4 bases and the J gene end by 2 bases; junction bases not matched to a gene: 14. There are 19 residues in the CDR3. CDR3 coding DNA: TGCGCCAGCAGCCGAAGCCCCCTTCCTAGCGGGGGGTTCACAGATACGCAGTATTTT. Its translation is CASSRSPLPSGGFTDTQYF.

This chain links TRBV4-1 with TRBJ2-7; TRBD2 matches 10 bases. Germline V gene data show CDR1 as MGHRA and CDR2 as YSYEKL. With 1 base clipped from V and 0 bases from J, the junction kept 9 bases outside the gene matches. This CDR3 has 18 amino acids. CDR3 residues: CASSQVGSGGPSSYEQYF. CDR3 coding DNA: TGCGCCAGCAGCCAAGTGGGTAGCGGGGGGCCGAGCTCCTACGAGCAGTACTTC.

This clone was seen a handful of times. For the CDR3, the DNA is TGTGCCAGCAGCCTACAGGGGGCTAATTCACCCCTCCACTTT. Translated, it gives CASSLQGANSPLHF. The rearrangement joins TRBV11-2 to TRBJ1-6; 9 bases fit TRBD1. The CDR3 sequence is 14 residues long. The V gene's germline CDR1 is SGHAT and CDR2 FQNNGV. V trimming: 5 bases; J trimming: 6 bases; junction bases outside the gene matches: 2.

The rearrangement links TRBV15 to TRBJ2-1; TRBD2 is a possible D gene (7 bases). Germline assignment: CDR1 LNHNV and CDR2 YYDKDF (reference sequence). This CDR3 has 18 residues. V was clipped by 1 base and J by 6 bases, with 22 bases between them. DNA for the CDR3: TGTGCCACCAGCAGAGGGCGGAGGGGGGGCCGTGCCGCCAATGAGCAGTTCTTC. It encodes CATSRGRRGGRAANEQFF. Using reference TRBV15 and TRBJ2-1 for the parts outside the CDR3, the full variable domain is DAMVIQNPRYQVTQFGKPVTLSCSQTLNHNVMYWYQQKSSQAPKLLFHYYDKDFNNEADTPDNFQSRRPNTSFCFLDIRSPGLGDTAMYLCATSRGRRGGRAANEQFFGPGTRLTVL.

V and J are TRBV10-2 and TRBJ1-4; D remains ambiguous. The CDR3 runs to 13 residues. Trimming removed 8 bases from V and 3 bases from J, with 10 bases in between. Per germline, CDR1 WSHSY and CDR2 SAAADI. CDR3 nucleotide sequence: TGCGCCAGCTCGCGGGCAGCTAATGAAAAACTGTTTTTT. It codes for CASSRAANEKLFF.

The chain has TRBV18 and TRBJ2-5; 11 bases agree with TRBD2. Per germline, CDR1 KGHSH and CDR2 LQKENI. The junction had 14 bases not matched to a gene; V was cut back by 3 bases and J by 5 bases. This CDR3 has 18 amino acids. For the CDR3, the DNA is TGTGCCAGCTCACCTACCCCCGGGACTAGCGGCATACGGGAGACCCAGTACTTC. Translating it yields CASSPTPGTSGIRETQYF.

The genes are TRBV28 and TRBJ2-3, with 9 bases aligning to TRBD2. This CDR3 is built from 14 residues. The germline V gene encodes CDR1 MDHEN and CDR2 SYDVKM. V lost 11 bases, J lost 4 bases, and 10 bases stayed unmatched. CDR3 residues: CASMAGGRADTQYF. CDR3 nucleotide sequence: TGTGCCTCAATGGCGGGGGGGCGTGCAGATACGCAGTATTTT.